This T cell receptor (beta chain) comes out of a study of T cell repertoires in cytomegalovirus infection. Study results and limitations: The response measured ex vivo was dominated by TCR beta clonotypes (HLA-C-restricted and CMV-specific).

From the reads, TCRdb called clonotypes with MiXCR, one entry per CDR3 protein. The sample has roughly 200,000 distinct CDR3 sequences, about a sixth seen once. On this clonotype: Its antigen remains unidentified.

The length of the CDR3 is 14 residues. V was pared by 2 bases and J by 1 base, with 8 bases between. CDR1 is MDHEN, CDR2 SYDVKM, per germline. The source material was CD8+ T cells from PBMCs. This receptor was obtained from a human donor in good health (CMV status not recorded). Some clones in this sample may be carry-over from other donors' samples. The V call is TRBV28, the J call TRBJ1-1; D call uncertain. The DNA for the CDR3 is TGTGCCAGCAGTTTAATTACACAGAACACTGAAGCTTTCTTT. As protein: CASSLITQNTEAFF.